A selection of T cell receptor beta chains follows, all from one sample in a study of Graves' ophthalmopathy and Graves' hyperthyroidism. Each CDR3 protein is one row after TCRdb ran MiXCR on the multiplex PCR reads. This table has some 750,000 distinct CDR3 sequences, around 40% appearing once. Sequencing was done on a sample of peripheral blood. Every receptor here comes from an adult man with Graves' ophthalmopathy. Each CDR3 is given with its conserved first and last residue. Fields, in order: V gene, CDR3 length, D gene, J gene, CDR3 protein. The D gene is left open where the match is weak.

V gene: TRBV13
CDR3 length: 16
D gene: TRBD1
J gene: TRBJ2-7
CDR3 protein: CASSLRSTGYVYEQYF

V gene: TRBV10-3
CDR3 length: 14
D gene: TRBD2
J gene: TRBJ2-7
CDR3 protein: CATLRGVDSYEQYF

V gene: TRBV2
CDR3 length: 15
D gene: TRBD1
J gene: TRBJ1-1
CDR3 protein: CASRRTGETNTEAFF

V gene: TRBV10-3
CDR3 length: 14
D gene: TRBD1
J gene: TRBJ1-4
CDR3 protein: CASSWDRVGEKLFF

V gene: TRBV19
CDR3 length: 11
D gene: TRBD2
J gene: TRBJ2-7
CDR3 protein: CASRREGEQYF

V gene: TRBV24-1
CDR3 length: 18
D gene: TRBD1
J gene: TRBJ2-5
CDR3 protein: CATSDNGPGQGPEETQYF

V gene: TRBV11-2
CDR3 length: 15
D gene: .
J gene: TRBJ2-2
CDR3 protein: CASSPSTSSTGELFF

V gene: TRBV14
CDR3 length: 13
D gene: .
J gene: TRBJ1-5
CDR3 protein: CASSRGSSQPQHF

V gene: TRBV11-2
CDR3 length: 12
D gene: .
J gene: TRBJ1-2
CDR3 protein: CASSLENYGYTF

V gene: TRBV7-9
CDR3 length: 15
D gene: TRBD2
J gene: TRBJ2-7
CDR3 protein: CASSLGGGALSEQYF

V gene: TRBV4-2
CDR3 length: 15
D gene: TRBD1
J gene: TRBJ1-5
CDR3 protein: CASSQVGTGTQPQHF

V gene: TRBV4-3
CDR3 length: 16
D gene: .
J gene: TRBJ2-5
CDR3 protein: CASSRSPNQGMETQYF

V gene: TRBV12-3/TRBV12-4
CDR3 length: 16
D gene: .
J gene: TRBJ2-5
CDR3 protein: CASSLAGQGRQETQYF

V gene: TRBV6-1
CDR3 length: 14
D gene: .
J gene: TRBJ1-3
CDR3 protein: CASNENAGGNTIYF

V gene: TRBV19
CDR3 length: 15
D gene: TRBD1
J gene: TRBJ1-1
CDR3 protein: CASLQRQGANTEAFF

V gene: TRBV7-9
CDR3 length: 13
D gene: .
J gene: TRBJ1-2
CDR3 protein: CASSLDSRRGYTF

V gene: TRBV20-1
CDR3 length: 14
D gene: .
J gene: TRBJ1-2
CDR3 protein: CSARGAEINYGYTF

V gene: TRBV3-1
CDR3 length: 15
D gene: TRBD1
J gene: TRBJ2-5
CDR3 protein: CASSVTGTAFETQYF

V gene: TRBV10-3
CDR3 length: 14
D gene: .
J gene: TRBJ1-5
CDR3 protein: CASRDDSPNQPQHF

V gene: TRBV7-9
CDR3 length: 15
D gene: .
J gene: TRBJ2-7
CDR3 protein: CASSQESGATYEQYF

V gene: TRBV7-9
CDR3 length: 13
D gene: .
J gene: TRBJ2-2
CDR3 protein: CASSAGDTGELFF

V gene: TRBV7-2
CDR3 length: 13
D gene: .
J gene: TRBJ1-2
CDR3 protein: CASSLSSDYGYTF

V gene: TRBV7-9
CDR3 length: 14
D gene: TRBD1
J gene: TRBJ1-2
CDR3 protein: CASSPGTGINGYTF

V gene: TRBV19
CDR3 length: 12
D gene: .
J gene: TRBJ2-5
CDR3 protein: CASSMRYETQYF

V gene: TRBV19
CDR3 length: 13
D gene: .
J gene: TRBJ2-7
CDR3 protein: CASQDLTAHEQYF

V gene: TRBV7-9
CDR3 length: 15
D gene: .
J gene: TRBJ1-4
CDR3 protein: CASSPKGATNEKLFF

V gene: TRBV20-1
CDR3 length: 14
D gene: .
J gene: TRBJ1-5
CDR3 protein: CSARLGTSNQPQHF

V gene: TRBV24-1
CDR3 length: 14
D gene: .
J gene: TRBJ1-5
CDR3 protein: CASSHGRSNQPQHF

V gene: TRBV20-1
CDR3 length: 12
D gene: .
J gene: TRBJ2-7
CDR3 protein: CSARGTWYEQYF

V gene: TRBV7-2
CDR3 length: 13
D gene: .
J gene: TRBJ1-1
CDR3 protein: CASSLGVRTEVFF

V gene: TRBV24-1
CDR3 length: 16
D gene: .
J gene: TRBJ1-5
CDR3 protein: CAWSGYQGHRDQPQHF

V gene: TRBV20-1
CDR3 length: 15
D gene: TRBD1
J gene: TRBJ1-2
CDR3 protein: CSASLRQGFFYGYTF

V gene: TRBV12-3/TRBV12-4
CDR3 length: 14
D gene: .
J gene: TRBJ2-7
CDR3 protein: CASSFRGRSYEQYF

V gene: TRBV10-2
CDR3 length: 13
D gene: .
J gene: TRBJ1-1
CDR3 protein: CASSEEGFGPAFF

V gene: TRBV10-3
CDR3 length: 14
D gene: TRBD2
J gene: TRBJ2-5
CDR3 protein: CAISASSGSQTQYF

V gene: TRBV7-9
CDR3 length: 12
D gene: .
J gene: TRBJ1-1
CDR3 protein: CASSPLSGEAFF

V gene: TRBV9
CDR3 length: 15
D gene: TRBD1
J gene: TRBJ2-5
CDR3 protein: CASSEGQGVSETQYF

V gene: TRBV5-6
CDR3 length: 15
D gene: .
J gene: TRBJ1-5
CDR3 protein: CASSSYGWLGQPQHF

V gene: TRBV9
CDR3 length: 14
D gene: .
J gene: TRBJ1-1
CDR3 protein: CASSAQTVNTEAFF

V gene: TRBV25-1
CDR3 length: 13
D gene: .
J gene: TRBJ2-7
CDR3 protein: CASSGSRVYEQYF

V gene: TRBV20-1
CDR3 length: 13
D gene: .
J gene: TRBJ1-2
CDR3 protein: CSARDSQGSGYTF

V gene: TRBV7-6
CDR3 length: 16
D gene: .
J gene: TRBJ1-4
CDR3 protein: CASSLAHGGLNEKLFF

V gene: TRBV7-8
CDR3 length: 15
D gene: .
J gene: TRBJ1-2
CDR3 protein: CASSLMSGTAWGYTF

V gene: TRBV7-9
CDR3 length: 13
D gene: .
J gene: TRBJ2-2
CDR3 protein: CGLEVTNTGELFF

V gene: TRBV15
CDR3 length: 16
D gene: .
J gene: TRBJ1-2
CDR3 protein: CATSRDRAGEAYGYTF

V gene: TRBV7-9
CDR3 length: 13
D gene: .
J gene: TRBJ1-1
CDR3 protein: CASSLDGRGDAFF

V gene: TRBV6-5
CDR3 length: 16
D gene: TRBD2
J gene: TRBJ2-5
CDR3 protein: CASSYSGTSGGETQYF

V gene: TRBV10-3
CDR3 length: 14
D gene: .
J gene: TRBJ2-7
CDR3 protein: CAISSDTFYYEQYF

V gene: TRBV19
CDR3 length: 12
D gene: .
J gene: TRBJ2-2
CDR3 protein: CASSIIAGELFF